The present T cell receptor beta chain was sequenced within a study of STAT5B mutations in CD4+ large granular lymphocyte leukemia. The CDR3 loop spans 15 amino acids. V dropped 1 base and J dropped 6; count of bases not matched to a gene: 4. Germline-derived CDR1 and CDR2 are LGHNA and YNFKEQ. Worth noting for this clone: The antigen remains unidentified.

Study-level results: Main leukemic clonotypes were patient-specific, but roughly 25% appeared at low frequency elsewhere. 8/27 top patient clones versus 2/35 control clones were TRBV06-family. Patient CD4-sorted repertoires stayed more clonal than healthy ones after leukemic-clone removal.

Clones were read by immunoSEQ multiplex PCR, and TCRdb kept only the in-frame ones, dropping some. Among about 30,000 clones, 78% were seen once, and the ten largest hold about 2.5%. The rearrangement joins TRBV4-2 to TRBJ1-4, with 8 bases matching TRBD1. The sequencing sample was made of CD4+ T cells from blood buffy coats. This clonotype originated in a human donor in good health. This CDR3 is CASSQAGGRDEKLFF. The CDR3 coding sequence is TGTGCCAGCAGCCAAGCAGGGGGCCGTGATGAAAAACTGTTTTTT.